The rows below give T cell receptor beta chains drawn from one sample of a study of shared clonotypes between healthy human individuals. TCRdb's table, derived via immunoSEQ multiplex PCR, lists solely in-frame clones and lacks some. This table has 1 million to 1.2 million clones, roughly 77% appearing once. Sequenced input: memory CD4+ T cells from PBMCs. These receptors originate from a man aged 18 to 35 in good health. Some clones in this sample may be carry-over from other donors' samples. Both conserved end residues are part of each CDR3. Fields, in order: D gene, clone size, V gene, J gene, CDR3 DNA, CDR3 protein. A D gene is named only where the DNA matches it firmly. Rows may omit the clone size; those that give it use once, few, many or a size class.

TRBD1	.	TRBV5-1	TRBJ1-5	TGCGCCAGCAGCTCTGGACAGGGAGGACCCCAGCATTTT	CASSSGQGGPQHF
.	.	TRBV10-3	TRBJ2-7	TGTGCCATCAGTGATCGGGACTTCCCAAACGCGCAGTACTTC	CAISDRDFPNAQYF
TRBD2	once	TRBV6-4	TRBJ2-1	TGTGCCAGCAGGCAAGGGCTAGCGGGAGGGAAATCCTACAATGAGCAGTTCTTC	CASRQGLAGGKSYNEQFF
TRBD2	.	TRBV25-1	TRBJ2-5	TGTGCCAGCAGTGACACTAGCGGGGCAGAGACCCAGTACTTC	CASSDTSGAETQYF
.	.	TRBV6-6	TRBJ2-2	TGTGCCAGCAGTCCGGGGGGCCTGAACACCGGGGAGCTGTTTTTT	CASSPGGLNTGELFF
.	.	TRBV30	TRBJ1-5	TGTGCCTGGAGTGTAAGGGCTGGAGGCCAGCCCCAGCATTTT	CAWSVRAGGQPQHF
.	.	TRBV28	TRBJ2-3	TGTGCCAGCACCGGGTCGCCTAGCACAGATACGCAGTATTTT	CASTGSPSTDTQYF
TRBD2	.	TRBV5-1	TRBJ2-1	TGCGCCAGCAGTCCAGGACTAGCGGGAGTGGTTGAGCAGTTCTTC	CASSPGLAGVVEQFF
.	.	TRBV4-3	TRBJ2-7	TGCGCCAGCAGCCAAGAGGAAGGAGACGAGCAGTACTTC	CASSQEEGDEQYF
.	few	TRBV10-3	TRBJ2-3	TGTGCCATCAGTGAGCCCGCCGGGCCCGGCACGCAGTATTTT	CAISEPAGPGTQYF
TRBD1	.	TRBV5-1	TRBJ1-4	TGCGCCAGCAGCTCTCAGACAGGACAGGGGGGTGAAAAACTGTTTTTT	CASSSQTGQGGEKLFF
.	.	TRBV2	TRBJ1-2	TGTGCCAGCAGTGAGACACAGGGCGGGGGCTACACCTTC	CASSETQGGGYTF
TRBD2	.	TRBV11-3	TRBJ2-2	TGTGCCAGCAGGCTAGCGGAGGGCACCGGGGAGCTGTTTTTT	CASRLAEGTGELFF
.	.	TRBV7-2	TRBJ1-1	TGTGCCAGCAGCTTACTGGGGTCGCTGAACACTGAAGCTTTCTTT	CASSLLGSLNTEAFF
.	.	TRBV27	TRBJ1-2	TGTGCCAGCAGTTTAGACCCTCATAGAGGGATAGCTAACTATGGCTACACCTTC	CASSLDPHRGIANYGYTF
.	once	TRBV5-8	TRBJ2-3	TGTGCCAGCAGAAGGATCACAGATACGCAGTATTTT	CASRRITDTQYF
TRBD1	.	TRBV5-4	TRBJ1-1	TGTGCCAGCAGATTGGACAGGGCGGGGACTGAAGCTTTCTTT	CASRLDRAGTEAFF
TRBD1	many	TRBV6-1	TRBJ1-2	TGTGCCAGCAGTGAAGTTGTTGGGGGCTGGACAGGGGGTTTCTATGGCTACACCTTC	CASSEVVGGWTGGFYGYTF
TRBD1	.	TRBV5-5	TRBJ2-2	TGTGCCAGCAGCTTAACCGGGACAGGAAGGGAGAGTACCGGGGAGCTGTTTTTT	CASSLTGTGRESTGELFF
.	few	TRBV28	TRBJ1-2	TGTGCCAGCACGGAGGGGCCAGGTGGCTACACCTTC	CASTEGPGGYTF
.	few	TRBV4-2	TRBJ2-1	TGTGCCAGCAGCCAGAGGGGGATCTACAATGAGCAGTTCTTC	CASSQRGIYNEQFF
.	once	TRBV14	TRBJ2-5	TGTGCCAGCAGCCAAGGGCATGGTGGGGAGACCCAGTACTTC	CASSQGHGGETQYF
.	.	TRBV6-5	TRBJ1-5	TGTGCCAGCAGTTACTCGGGGGGCGGCAATCAGCCCCAGCATTTT	CASSYSGGGNQPQHF